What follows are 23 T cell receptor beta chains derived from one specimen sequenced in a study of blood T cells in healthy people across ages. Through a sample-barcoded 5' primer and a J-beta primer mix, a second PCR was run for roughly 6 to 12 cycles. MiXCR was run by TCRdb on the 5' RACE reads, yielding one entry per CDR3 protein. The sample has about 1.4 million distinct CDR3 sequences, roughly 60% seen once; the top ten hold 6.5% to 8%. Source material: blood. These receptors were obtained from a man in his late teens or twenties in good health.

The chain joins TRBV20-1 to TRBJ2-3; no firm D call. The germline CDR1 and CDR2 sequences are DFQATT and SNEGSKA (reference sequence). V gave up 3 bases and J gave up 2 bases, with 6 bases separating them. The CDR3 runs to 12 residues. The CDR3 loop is CSARLLTDTQYF. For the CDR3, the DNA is TGCAGTGCTAGGTTGCTCACAGATACGCAGTATTTT.

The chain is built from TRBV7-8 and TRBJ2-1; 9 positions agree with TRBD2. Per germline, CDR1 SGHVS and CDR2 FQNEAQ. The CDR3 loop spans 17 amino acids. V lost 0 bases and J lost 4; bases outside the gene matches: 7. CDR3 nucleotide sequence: TGTGCCAGCAGCTTAGCGAGGCTAGCGGGGAGATACAATGAGCAGTTCTTC. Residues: CASSLARLAGRYNEQFF.

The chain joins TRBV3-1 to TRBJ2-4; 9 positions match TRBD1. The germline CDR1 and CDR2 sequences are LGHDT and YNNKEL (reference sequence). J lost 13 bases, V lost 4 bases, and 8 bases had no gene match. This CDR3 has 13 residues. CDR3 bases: TGTGCCAGCAGCCCGCCGGGACAGGGCGGGCAGTACTTC. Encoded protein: CASSPPGQGGQYF.

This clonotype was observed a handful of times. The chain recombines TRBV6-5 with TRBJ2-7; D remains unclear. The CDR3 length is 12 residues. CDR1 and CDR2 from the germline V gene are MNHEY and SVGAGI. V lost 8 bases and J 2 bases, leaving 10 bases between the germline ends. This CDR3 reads CASGGDPYEQYF. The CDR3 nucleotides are TGTGCCAGCGGTGGGGATCCCTACGAGCAGTACTTC.

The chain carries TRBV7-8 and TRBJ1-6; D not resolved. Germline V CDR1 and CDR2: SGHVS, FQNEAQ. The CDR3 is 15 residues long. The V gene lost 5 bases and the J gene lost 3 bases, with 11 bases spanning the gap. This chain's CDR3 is CASSPTPYYNSPLHF. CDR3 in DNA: TGTGCCAGCAGCCCTACGCCGTACTATAATTCACCCCTCCACTTT. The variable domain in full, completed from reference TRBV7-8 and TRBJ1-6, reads GAGVSQSPRYKVAKRGQDVALRCDPISGHVSLFWYQQALGQGPEFLTYFQNEAQLDKSGLPSDRFFAERPEGSVSTLKIQRTQQEDSAVYLCASSPTPYYNSPLHFGNGTRLTVT.

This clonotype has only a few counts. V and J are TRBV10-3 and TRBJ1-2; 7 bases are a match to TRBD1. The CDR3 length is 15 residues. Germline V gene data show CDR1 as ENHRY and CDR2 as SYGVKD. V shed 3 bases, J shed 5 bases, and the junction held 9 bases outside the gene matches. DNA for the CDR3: TGTGCCATCAGTGACCCACCGACAGGGAGTTATGGCTACACCTTC. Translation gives CAISDPPTGSYGYTF.

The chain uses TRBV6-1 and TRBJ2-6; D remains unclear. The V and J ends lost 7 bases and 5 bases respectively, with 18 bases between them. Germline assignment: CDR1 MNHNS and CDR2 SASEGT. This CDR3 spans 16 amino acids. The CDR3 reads CASKGSLFFWANVLTF. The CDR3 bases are TGTGCCAGCAAGGGCAGCCTATTTTTCTGGGCCAACGTCCTGACTTTC.

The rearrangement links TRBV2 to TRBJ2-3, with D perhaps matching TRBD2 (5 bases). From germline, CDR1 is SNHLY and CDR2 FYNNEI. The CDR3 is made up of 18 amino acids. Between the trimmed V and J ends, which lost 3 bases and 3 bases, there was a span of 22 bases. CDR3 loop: CASSDWPTGIRGTDTQYF. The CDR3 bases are TGTGCCAGCAGTGATTGGCCCACCGGGATCAGAGGTACAGATACGCAGTATTTT.

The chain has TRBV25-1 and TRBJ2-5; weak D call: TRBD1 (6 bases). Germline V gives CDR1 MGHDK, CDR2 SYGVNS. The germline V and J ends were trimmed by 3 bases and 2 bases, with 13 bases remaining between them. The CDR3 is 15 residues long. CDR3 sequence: CASSEAGTKQETQYF. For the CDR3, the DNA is TGTGCCAGCAGTGAGGCAGGGACAAAACAAGAGACCCAGTACTTC.

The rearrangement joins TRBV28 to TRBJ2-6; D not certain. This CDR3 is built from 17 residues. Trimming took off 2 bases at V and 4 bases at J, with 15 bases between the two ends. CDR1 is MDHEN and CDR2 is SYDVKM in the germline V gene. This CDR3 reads CASSLHATEPGANVLTF. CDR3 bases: TGTGCCAGCAGTTTACACGCTACTGAACCCGGGGCCAACGTCCTGACTTTC.

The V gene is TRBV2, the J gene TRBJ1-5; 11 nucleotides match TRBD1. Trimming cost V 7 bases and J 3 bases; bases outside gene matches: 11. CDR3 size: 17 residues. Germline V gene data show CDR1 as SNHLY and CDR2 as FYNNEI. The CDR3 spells CASTTRGDRGYNQPQHF. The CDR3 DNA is TGTGCCAGCACCACAAGGGGGGACAGGGGGTACAATCAGCCCCAGCATTTT.

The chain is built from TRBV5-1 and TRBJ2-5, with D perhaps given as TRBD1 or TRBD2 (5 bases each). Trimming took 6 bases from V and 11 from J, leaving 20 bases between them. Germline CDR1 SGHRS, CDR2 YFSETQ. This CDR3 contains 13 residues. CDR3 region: CASKTGRSNEQYF. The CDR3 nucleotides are TGCGCCAGCAAGACGGGACGGAGCAATGAGCAGTACTTC.

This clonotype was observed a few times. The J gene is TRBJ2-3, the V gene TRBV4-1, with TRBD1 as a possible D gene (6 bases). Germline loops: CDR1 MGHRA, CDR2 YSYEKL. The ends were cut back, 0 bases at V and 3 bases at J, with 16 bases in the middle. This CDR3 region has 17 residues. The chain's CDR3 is CASSQDKGGVWTDTQYF. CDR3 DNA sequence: TGCGCCAGCAGCCAAGATAAAGGGGGAGTATGGACAGATACGCAGTATTTT.

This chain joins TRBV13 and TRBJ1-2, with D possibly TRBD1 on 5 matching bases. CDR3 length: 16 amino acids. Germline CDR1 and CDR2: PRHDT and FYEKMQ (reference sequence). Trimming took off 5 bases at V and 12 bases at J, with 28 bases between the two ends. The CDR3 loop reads CASSPGTAMATSSDTF. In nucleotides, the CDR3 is TGTGCCAGCAGCCCCGGGACGGCTATGGCTACCTCGTCCGACACCTTC.

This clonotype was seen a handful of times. For the CDR3, the DNA is TGTGCCAGCAGTTCGACCCCACTGGACAGGGGGCGACCTGTGGATGGCTACACCTTC. This translates into CASSSTPLDRGRPVDGYTF. The chain joins TRBV28 to TRBJ1-2, with 11 positions matching TRBD1. Germline CDR1 is MDHEN and CDR2 is SYDVKM. J gave up 6 bases and V 4 bases, and 19 bases lay outside the gene matches. This CDR3 is built from 19 residues.

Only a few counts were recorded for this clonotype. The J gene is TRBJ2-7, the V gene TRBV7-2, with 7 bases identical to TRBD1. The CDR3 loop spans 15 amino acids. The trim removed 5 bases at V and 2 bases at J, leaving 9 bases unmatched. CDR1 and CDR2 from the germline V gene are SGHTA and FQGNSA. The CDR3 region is CASSARQGAAYEQYF. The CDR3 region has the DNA TGTGCCAGCAGCGCTCGACAGGGTGCGGCCTACGAGCAGTACTTC.

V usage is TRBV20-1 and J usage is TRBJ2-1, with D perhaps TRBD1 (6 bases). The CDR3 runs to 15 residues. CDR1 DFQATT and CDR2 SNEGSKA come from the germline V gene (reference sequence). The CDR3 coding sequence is TGCGGTCCCACATTTTTCCAGCAGGGGAGCTATGAGCAGTTCTTC. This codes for CGPTFFQQGSYEQFF.

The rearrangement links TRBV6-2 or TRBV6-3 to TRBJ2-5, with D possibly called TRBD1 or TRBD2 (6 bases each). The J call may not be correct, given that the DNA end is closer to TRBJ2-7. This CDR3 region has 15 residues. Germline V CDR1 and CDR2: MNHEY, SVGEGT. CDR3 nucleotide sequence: TGTGCCAGCAGCTTACCGGGGGCTGAGTTCAGCGAGCAGTACTTC. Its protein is CASSLPGAEFSEQYF.

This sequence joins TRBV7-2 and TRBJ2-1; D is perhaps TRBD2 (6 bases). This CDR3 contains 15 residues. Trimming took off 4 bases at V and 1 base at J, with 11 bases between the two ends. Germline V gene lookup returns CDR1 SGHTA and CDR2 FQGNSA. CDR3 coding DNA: TGTGCCAGCAGCTCCGTGGGGGGATCCTACAATGAGCAGTTCTTC. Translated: CASSSVGGSYNEQFF.

This chain's CDR3 is CAISDQDYEQYF. The CDR3 bases are TGTGCCATCAGTGATCAAGACTATGAGCAGTACTTC. The V gene is TRBV10-3, the J gene TRBJ2-5, with D tentatively TRBD2 (5 bases). Germline lookup yields CDR1 ENHRY and CDR2 SYGVKD. The CDR3 contains 12 residues. With 3 bases removed from V and 11 bases from J, the gap between germline ends came to 13 bases.

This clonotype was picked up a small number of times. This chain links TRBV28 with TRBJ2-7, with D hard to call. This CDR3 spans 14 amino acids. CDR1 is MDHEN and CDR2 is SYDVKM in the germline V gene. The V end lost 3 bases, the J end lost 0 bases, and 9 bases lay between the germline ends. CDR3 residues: CASSLTASSYEQYF. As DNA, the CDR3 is TGTGCCAGCAGTTTGACTGCGAGCTCCTACGAGCAGTACTTC.

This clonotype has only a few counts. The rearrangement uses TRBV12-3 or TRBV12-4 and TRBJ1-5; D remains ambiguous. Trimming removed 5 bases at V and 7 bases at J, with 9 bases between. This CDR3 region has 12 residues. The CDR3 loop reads CASSLSEQPQHF. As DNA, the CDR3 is TGTGCCAGCAGTCTGAGTGAACAGCCCCAGCATTTT.

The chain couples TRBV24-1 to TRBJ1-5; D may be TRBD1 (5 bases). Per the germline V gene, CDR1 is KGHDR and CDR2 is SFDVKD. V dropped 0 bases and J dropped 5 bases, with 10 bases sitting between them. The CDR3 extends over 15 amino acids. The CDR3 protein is CATSDLTGGDQPQHF. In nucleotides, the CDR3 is TGTGCCACCAGTGATTTGACCGGGGGTGATCAGCCCCAGCATTTT.